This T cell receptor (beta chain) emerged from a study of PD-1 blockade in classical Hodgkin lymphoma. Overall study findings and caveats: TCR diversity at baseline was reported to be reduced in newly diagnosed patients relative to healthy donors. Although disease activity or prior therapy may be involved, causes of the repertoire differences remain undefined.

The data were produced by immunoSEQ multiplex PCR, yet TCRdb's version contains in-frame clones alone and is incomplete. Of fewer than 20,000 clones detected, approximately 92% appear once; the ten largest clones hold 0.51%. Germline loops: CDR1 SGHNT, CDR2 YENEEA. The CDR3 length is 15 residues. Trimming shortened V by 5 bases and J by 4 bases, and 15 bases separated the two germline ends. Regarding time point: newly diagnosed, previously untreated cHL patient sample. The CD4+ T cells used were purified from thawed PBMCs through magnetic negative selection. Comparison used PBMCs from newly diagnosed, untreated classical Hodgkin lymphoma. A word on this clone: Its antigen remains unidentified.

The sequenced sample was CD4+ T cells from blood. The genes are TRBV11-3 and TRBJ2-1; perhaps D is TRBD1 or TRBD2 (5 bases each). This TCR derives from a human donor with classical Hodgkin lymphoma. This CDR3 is CASSRDPKLYNEQFF. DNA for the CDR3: TGTGCCAGCAGCCGGGACCCGAAGTTGTACAATGAGCAGTTCTTC.